The source of this T cell receptor (beta chain) is a study of blood T cell repertoires in COVID-19. For the study at large: From the United States, Italy and Spain came samples of acute and convalescent COVID-19. Sources were T cells, B-cell-depleted T cells, or PBMCs; the material itself was cDNA or gDNA.

Authors' analysis steps: By means of reference gene primer amplification, nucleated cell counts were estimated. Measured with immunoSEQ multiplex PCR; TCRdb has only the in-frame clones, and not every one. The DNA was the basis for D and trimming; V, J and clone size are from that table. The sample lists about 110,000 clones, 70% to 80% occurring once. The sequenced sample consisted of peripheral blood. This receptor was obtained from a man aged 65 to 85 with active or convalescent COVID-19.

The CDR3 nucleotides read TGTGCCAGCAGCTTGGAGTGGGGGCACACTCAGCCCCAGCATTTT. Residues: CASSLEWGHTQPQHF. V is TRBV5-6 and J is TRBJ1-5, with D possibly matching TRBD1 (6 bases). The CDR3 is made up of 15 amino acids. The V and J ends lost 0 bases and 6 bases respectively, with 13 bases between them. Germline CDR1 is SGHDT and CDR2 is YYEEEE.